The entry below gives a single TCR beta chain sequence along with its context. The sample belongs to a study of chemoradiotherapy in HPV16-positive cancers. The CDR3 length is 14 residues. CDR1 is GTSNPN, CDR2 SVGIG, per germline (reference sequence). Trimming cost V 3 bases and J 4 bases; bases outside gene matches: 7. The protocol was immunoSEQ multiplex PCR, while the TCRdb copy is restricted to in-frame clones and leaves out a portion. Of 53,000 or so clones in the sample, around nine tenths were seen once. Repeated repertoire sampling spanned the course of chemoradiotherapy. The chain employs TRBV30 and TRBJ1-2, with 8 positions matching TRBD1. The specimen comprised blood, sampled from a patient who underwent chemoradiotherapy. This TCR was sampled from a human donor with HPV-associated anogenital cancer. The DNA of the CDR3 is TGTGCCTGGAGGGGACAGGATACGCTCTATGGCTACACCTTC. This encodes CAWRGQDTLYGYTF.